The following is a T cell receptor (beta chain) sequence with its context. What this receptor recognizes is not known. Qualities for individual bases were not recorded, and no much larger clone is one base off. This record belongs to a study of cytotoxic CD8 clonotypes in ibrutinib-treated CLL (dated by TCRdb to about 2021). Regarding the research as a whole: The cohort included roughly 15 treatment-naive and about a dozen relapsed/refractory patients; 17 were IGHV unmutated. Longitudinal samples were obtainable from 26 of the 86 participants in the trial. Cryopreserved peripheral blood mononuclear cells were obtained prior to treatment, at the time of response, and at either disease progression or sustained remission. Every sample from remission and from progressive disease was obtained while the patients were still on ibrutinib. Response samples were obtained after a median of 12 months of treatment, with a range of roughly 6 to 40 months. Responses were partial in 24 patients and complete in 2; after median approximately 69 months follow-up, around 14 stayed in remission and approximately 12 progressed. An average of about 260,000 productive templates and 80,000 to 95,000 productive rearrangements was obtained per sample.

The sample's time point label is to be understood as: approximately twelve months on ibrutinib. For TCR beta library preparation, roughly 2 micrograms of genomic DNA were extracted from the cryopreserved PBMCs. Longitudinal blood samples from CLL patients on ibrutinib monotherapy underwent high-throughput TCR beta sequencing. Patients were enrolled in a phase 2 open-label single-center ibrutinib monotherapy trial. Broad study findings and their caveats: Sampling times were not matched between patients in sustained remission and patients whose disease was progressing, and lymph node repertoires were not examined. Public clonotypes were rare and either contracted or stayed stable during treatment, and the rise in clonality at ibrutinib response reflected the expansion of private clonotypes. At ibrutinib response clonality went up, during sustained remission it held steady, and at progression it dropped back toward baseline. At baseline, clonality was higher than in age-matched healthy donors and showed a strong correlation with circulating CD8+ T-cell counts.

The germline V gene (reference sequence) gives CDR1 as SGHNT and CDR2 as YYREEE. The CDR3 starts with the cysteine, ends with the phenylalanine, and has 13 residues. Kept here is only the CDR3 DNA, which spans 39 bases and is read in frame from base 1. Here V drops 1 base and J drops 4 bases, and the junction holds 1 base not matched to any gene. A MiSeq instrument was used for deep resolution sequencing, which targeted depths ranging from 1 in 1 million up to 1 in 200,000 T cells, with coverage averaging 10x for each clonotype. TCR beta libraries were generated with the immunoSEQ hsTCRB Kit. As for the original processing: ImmunoSEQ Data Assistant and ImmunoSEQ Analyzer were used for data analysis, and V, D and J genes were assigned according to IMGT definitions. Clonality, which ranges from 0 to 1, was calculated by subtracting the normalized Shannon entropy of productive rearrangement frequencies from one. Only overrepresented clonotypes making up at least 0.05% of the repertoire of each patient were included in the public clonotype analysis. About a dozen age-matched healthy donor repertoires from immuneACCESS served as clonality controls. TCRdb holds this immuneACCESS table with in-frame rearrangements only. Some clones are missing; in checked studies, unresolved V genes explain under half, and the rest has no known cause. The V and J calls and clone size were taken over from that table, and D and trimming were inferred from the DNA. In all, the sample holds approximately 25,000 clones, and more than 65% of those were seen once. Around 44% of the sample comes from the top ten.

Recombination joined TRBV5-4 with TRBJ1-1; 7 bases in between match TRBD1. The sample consisted of PBMCs, taken after 12 months of ibrutinib treatment. The receptor was derived from a human donor with chronic lymphocytic leukemia. The nucleotide sequence reads TGTGCCAGCAGCTTGCAGGGGGGCACTGAAGCTTTCTTT. The translation is CASSLQGGTEAFF.